This passage covers 3 T cell receptor beta chains from one sample sequenced in a study of CD8 T cells in Susac syndrome. Random-hexamer reverse transcription was applied to about 0.45 to 1 ug RNA. TCRdb itself ran the immunoSEQ multiplex PCR reads through MiXCR, one entry per CDR3 protein. The sample yields tens of thousands of distinct CDR3 sequences, about 95% seen once. Sample: CD8+ T cells from PBMCs. The source of these receptors is a human donor with multiple sclerosis.

This CDR3 reads CSAGEGEGAFF. The CDR3 DNA reads TGCAGTGCCGGAGAGGGTGAGGGAGCTTTCTTT. V usage is TRBV20-1 and J usage is TRBJ1-1; unclear D gene. Germline V lookup: CDR1 DFQATT, CDR2 SNEGSKA (reference sequence). V was shortened by 6 bases and J by 10 bases, with 15 bases between the two germline ends. The CDR3 has 11 residues.

The rearrangement uses TRBV12-3 or TRBV12-4 and TRBJ1-1; D gene unclear. The CDR3 totals 15 residues. Between the trimmed V and J ends, which lost 3 bases and 2 bases, there was a span of 13 bases. The CDR3 loop reads CASSFQRKANTEAFF. In DNA, the CDR3 is TGTGCCAGCAGTTTTCAAAGAAAGGCTAACACTGAAGCTTTCTTT.

This chain links TRBV19 with TRBJ1-4; maybe TRBD1 (6 bases). This CDR3 has 15 amino acids. In germline, CDR1 is LNHDA, CDR2 SQIVND (reference sequence). Trimming took 6 bases from V and 3 from J, leaving 14 bases between them. The CDR3 DNA reads as TGTGCCAGTAGCGCACAGGGACTCGCTAATGAAAAACTGTTTTTT. Protein: CASSAQGLANEKLFF.